Each of the 9 T cell receptor beta chains below was sequenced from the same sample in a study of cytomegalovirus exposure and HLA in healthy donors. PCR amplification relied on 60 Vbeta primers (plus 13 Jbeta primers). Clones were sequenced by immunoSEQ multiplex PCR, and TCRdb holds only the in-frame ones, with some missing. The sample includes some 150,000 clones, roughly 80% seen only once; the top ten take roughly 4.2%. Sample: PBMCs. These receptor sequences come from a man in his forties or fifties in good health and CMV-seropositive.

The chain joins TRBV30 to TRBJ2-6, with D possibly being TRBD2 (5 bases). With 5 bases removed from V and 3 bases from J, the gap between germline ends came to 14 bases. Germline CDR1 and CDR2: GTSNPN and SVGIG (reference sequence). The CDR3 is 15 amino acids. This chain's CDR3 is CAWGVSGYGANVLTF. As DNA, the CDR3 is TGTGCCTGGGGCGTTTCGGGGTATGGGGCCAACGTCCTGACTTTC.

V usage is TRBV18 and J usage is TRBJ1-1; D ambiguous. V lost 4 bases, J lost 2 bases, and 17 bases lay in between. This CDR3 is built from 16 residues. CDR1 and CDR2 from the germline V gene are KGHSH and LQKENI. DNA for the CDR3: TGTGCCAGCTCACTCTACGCGGCCGGATACAACACTGAAGCTTTCTTT. Translation gives CASSLYAAGYNTEAFF.

The chain uses TRBV5-1 and TRBJ2-7; 11 positions agree with TRBD1. Per germline, CDR1 SGHRS and CDR2 YFSETQ. J was trimmed by 4 bases and V by 4 bases; bases with no gene match: 7. The CDR3 covers 15 residues. The CDR3 loop reads CASSPGQGVIYEQYF. The CDR3 bases are TGCGCCAGCAGCCCGGGACAGGGGGTTATTTACGAGCAGTACTTC.

V is TRBV7-9 and J is TRBJ2-1, with D possibly matching TRBD1 (5 bases). V dropped 0 bases and J dropped 2 bases, with 14 bases sitting between them. CDR1 is SEHNR and CDR2 is FQNEAQ in the germline V gene (reference sequence). This CDR3 has 17 amino acids. CDR3 region: CASSLALTATTYNEQFF. The CDR3 DNA reads TGTGCCAGCAGCTTAGCGTTGACAGCGACGACCTACAATGAGCAGTTCTTC.

This clone was observed once. Other DNA sequences in the same sample also yield this CDR3. The chain combines TRBV27 with TRBJ1-5; D is undetermined. CDR1 and CDR2 from the germline V gene are MNHEY and SMNVEV (reference sequence). This CDR3 has 11 amino acids. V lost 11 bases and J lost 2, with 7 bases in between. CDR3 protein: CASGGNQPQHF. CDR3 in DNA: TGTGCCTCGGGAGGCAATCAGCCCCAGCATTTT.

The rearrangement links TRBV6-6 to TRBJ2-5; 8 bases agree with TRBD1. CDR1 and CDR2 from the germline V gene are MNHNY and SVGAGI (reference sequence). CDR3 length: 13 residues. V shed 6 bases and J 4 bases; nucleotides not matched to a gene: 4. The CDR3, as DNA: TGTGCCAGCAGAGAACAGGGGGGAGAGACCCAGTACTTC. Protein sequence: CASREQGGETQYF.

J is TRBJ2-2 and V is TRBV5-1; maybe TRBD1 (5 bases). Germline V gives CDR1 SGHRS, CDR2 YFSETQ. The CDR3 is made up of 17 amino acids. V was trimmed by 3 bases and J by 2 bases, leaving 17 bases between them. CDR3 DNA: TGCGCCAGCAGCTCTCCCTCAACAGGAAAAAACACCGGGGAGCTGTTTTTT. This sequence encodes CASSSPSTGKNTGELFF.

The gene calls are TRBV6-6 and TRBJ1-2; 7 bases match TRBD1. Germline-derived CDR1 and CDR2 are MNHNY and SVGAGI (reference sequence). This CDR3 is 13 amino acids long. The V gene end was trimmed by 5 bases and the J gene end by 7 bases; junction bases not matched to a gene: 7. The chain's CDR3 is CASSPGGRGGYTF. In nucleotides, the CDR3 is TGTGCCAGCAGTCCAGGGGGTAGGGGTGGCTACACCTTC.

The V call is TRBV4-1, the J call TRBJ2-7; D is possibly TRBD1 (6 bases). CDR1 MGHRA and CDR2 YSYEKL come from the germline V gene. The CDR3 totals 17 residues. The ends were cut back, 1 base at V and 0 bases at J, with 16 bases in the middle. The CDR3 coding sequence is TGCGCCAGCAGCCAAGGCCTCCGGGACACTGGCTCCTACGAGCAGTACTTC. The encoded protein is CASSQGLRDTGSYEQYF.